Below are 6 T cell receptor beta chains sequenced from a single sample in a study of blood T cells in healthy people across ages. Then a second PCR, running about 7 to 11 cycles, was carried out with a sample-barcoded 5' primer and a J-beta primer mix. TCRdb reprocessed the 5' RACE reads via MiXCR and lists one record per CDR3 protein. The top ten clones hold around 22% of a sample with more than 650,000 distinct CDR3 sequences, 22% of them seen once. What was sequenced was blood. These receptors all stem from an older man in good health.

In DNA form, the CDR3 reads TGCAGCGGGGGTCAGGTGGCCAAGCAAGAGACCCAGTACTTC. Translated: CSGGQVAKQETQYF. J is TRBJ2-7 and V is TRBV29-1; D unresolved. The DNA end is a closer match to TRBJ2-5, so the J assignment may be wrong. CDR1 and CDR2 from the germline V gene are SQVTM and ANQGSEA. The CDR3 extends over 14 amino acids.

In its sample, this clonotype was seen a few times. V is TRBV19 and J is TRBJ2-3, with D unresolved. The V end lost 1 base, the J end lost 4 bases, and 9 bases lay between the germline ends. The CDR3 is made up of 14 amino acids. In germline, CDR1 is LNHDA, CDR2 SQIVND (reference sequence). The CDR3 DNA reads TGTGCCAGTAGTATAGCGGCAGCCGCAGATACGCAGTATTTT. Protein sequence: CASSIAAAADTQYF.

The J gene is TRBJ1-4, the V gene TRBV18; no reliable D call. Trimming left V 0 bases short and J 8 bases short, with 13 bases between. Germline CDR1 reads KGHSH; CDR2 reads LQKENI. This CDR3 region has 15 residues. The CDR3 coding sequence is TGTGCCAGCTCACCACCAGGAGGTCGGGTCGAAAAACTGTTTTTT. Translated, it gives CASSPPGGRVEKLFF.

J is TRBJ2-5 and V is TRBV20-1; 9 positions agree with TRBD2. Germline V lookup: CDR1 DFQATT, CDR2 SNEGSKA (reference sequence). CDR3 length: 17 amino acids. With V trimmed by 4 bases and J by 5 bases, 17 bases remained unmatched. CDR3 loop: CSAKWFGVAGVSETQYF. In DNA form, the CDR3 reads TGCAGTGCTAAGTGGTTCGGGGTAGCGGGAGTAAGTGAGACCCAGTACTTC.

This CDR3 is CASSWTAFQETQYF. Written as DNA, the CDR3 is TGTGCCAGCAGCTGGACAGCCTTCCAAGAGACCCAGTACTTC. The chain is built from TRBV5-5 and TRBJ2-5; weak D call: TRBD1 (6 bases). The CDR3 consists of 14 residues. The germline gives CDR1 SGHKS, CDR2 YYEKEE (reference sequence). V lost 3 bases and J 1 base, leaving 10 bases between the germline ends.

This clonotype was seen many times. This chain uses TRBV12-3 or TRBV12-4 with TRBJ2-5; perhaps TRBD1 as D (6 bases). Trimming left V 9 bases short and J 2 bases short, with 10 bases between. The CDR3 consists of 12 residues. The CDR3 DNA is TGTGCCAGTGGACAGTTACAAGAGACCCAGTACTTC. Its protein product is CASGQLQETQYF.